This is a list of T cell receptor beta chains from one sample in a study of OX40 agonist ivuxolimab in advanced cancers. This table comes from immunoSEQ multiplex PCR, and its TCRdb copy is limited to in-frame clones, with some not included. This table has about 24,000 clones, approximately 83% appearing once. The material sequenced was CD4+ or CD8+ T cells sorted from blood, taken in a trial of the OX40 agonist ivuxolimab. The origin of the receptors is an adult with an advanced solid tumor such as melanoma, head and neck, liver or kidney cancer. Each CDR3 is given without its conserved first and last residue. The listing skips clone size in some rows; elsewhere it reads once, few, many or a size class.

abundance	v_gene	CDR3aa
once	TRBV7-3	ASSPGLALSRDTQY
once	TRBV11-2	ASSLGAGGVFSSGYT
.	TRBV6-5	ASSLVPGGEQY
.	TRBV10-2	ASSETGQGRTEAF
.	TRBV14	ASSPTMTGFGTNEKLF
.	TRBV5-6	ASSPRGGPYNEQF
.	TRBV5-6	ASSSSGTRYTDTQY
.	TRBV27	ASSLSGQGAYEQY
.	TRBV2	ASSESSGDFASSYNEQF
.	TRBV7-9	ASSSGQGGDGYT
.	TRBV2	ASSGRLGQNIQY
once	TRBV4-1	ASSQRVDEQF
.	TRBV5-1	ASSLAGNEQF
.	TRBV25-1	ASSESASGTDTQY
few	TRBV2	ASSGTGLDYGYT
.	TRBV5-6	ASSPEGAGGSYEQY
.	TRBV6-5	ASNQGSNEQF
.	TRBV27	ASRDLATTNTEAF
.	TRBV9	ASSDHPRGGTEAF
.	TRBV6-5	ASSYSGQTSYEQY
.	TRBV28	ASSLPRDRASGYGYT
.	TRBV7-9	ASTLGGSYGYT
medium-sized	TRBV27	ASSMGTSLGRETQY
medium-sized	TRBV5-1	ASNGHGSGELF
.	TRBV5-5	ASSFFGGTYEQY
.	TRBV10-3	AISELTGFEQY
.	TRBV5-6	ASSFTRTGELF
few	TRBV10-1	ACQGDGYT
.	TRBV15	ATSIDTGEVNTGELF
.	TRBV7-9	ASQMGGIQY
.	TRBV27	ASSSSAGGDTQY
.	TRBV5-6	ASNLGPEQF
.	TRBV7-9	ASSSTEPTEVETQY
.	TRBV27	TSSPATALPYEQY
.	TRBV21-1	ASSKVSGRTSDTLEDTQY
.	TRBV7-8	ASSLDLAGGHTDTQY
.	TRBV27	ASSPARGEDTQY
once	TRBV27	ASSPRQGSPLH
.	TRBV27	ASTPGPGLADTDTQY
.	TRBV5-1	ASSPTRAHGYNEQF
.	TRBV11-2	ASSERGTSGRGEQY